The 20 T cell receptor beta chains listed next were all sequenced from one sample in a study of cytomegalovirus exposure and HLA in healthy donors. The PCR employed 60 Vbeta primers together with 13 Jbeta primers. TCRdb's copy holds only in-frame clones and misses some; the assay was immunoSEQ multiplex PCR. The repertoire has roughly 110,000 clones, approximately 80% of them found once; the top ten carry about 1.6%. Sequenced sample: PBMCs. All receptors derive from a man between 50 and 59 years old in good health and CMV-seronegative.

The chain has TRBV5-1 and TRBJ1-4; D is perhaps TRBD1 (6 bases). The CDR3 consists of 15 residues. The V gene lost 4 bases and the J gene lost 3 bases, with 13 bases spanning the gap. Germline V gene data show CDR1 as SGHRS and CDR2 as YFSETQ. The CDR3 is CASSLQDRSNEKLFF. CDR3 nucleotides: TGCGCCAGCAGCCTCCAGGACAGATCTAATGAAAAACTGTTTTTT.

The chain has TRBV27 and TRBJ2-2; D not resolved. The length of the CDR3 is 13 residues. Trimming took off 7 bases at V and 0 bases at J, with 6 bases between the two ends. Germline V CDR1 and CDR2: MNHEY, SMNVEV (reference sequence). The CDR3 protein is CASTPANTGELFF. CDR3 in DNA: TGTGCCAGCACCCCTGCGAACACCGGGGAGCTGTTTTTT.

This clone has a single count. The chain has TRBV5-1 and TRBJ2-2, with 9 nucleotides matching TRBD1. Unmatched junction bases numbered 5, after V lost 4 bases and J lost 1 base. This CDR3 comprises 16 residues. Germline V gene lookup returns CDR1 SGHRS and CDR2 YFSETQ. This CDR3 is CASSLTGGQNTGELFF. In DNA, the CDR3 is TGCGCCAGCAGCCTGACAGGGGGACAGAACACCGGGGAGCTGTTTTTT.

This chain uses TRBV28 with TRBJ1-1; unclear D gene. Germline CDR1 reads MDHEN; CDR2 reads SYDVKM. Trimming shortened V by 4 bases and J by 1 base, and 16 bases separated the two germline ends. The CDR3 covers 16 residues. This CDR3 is CASSSLDLLKNTEAFF. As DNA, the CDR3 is TGTGCCAGCAGTTCTCTAGACCTACTAAAGAACACTGAAGCTTTCTTT.

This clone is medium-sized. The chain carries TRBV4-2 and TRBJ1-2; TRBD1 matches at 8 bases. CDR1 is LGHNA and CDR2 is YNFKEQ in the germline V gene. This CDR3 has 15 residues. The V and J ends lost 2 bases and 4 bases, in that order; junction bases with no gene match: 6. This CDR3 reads CASSQTGQGVYGYTF. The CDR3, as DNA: TGTGCCAGCAGCCAAACCGGACAGGGCGTCTATGGCTACACCTTC.

CDR3 sequence reads: CASSIGGIGYTF. For the CDR3, the DNA is TGTGCCAGTAGTATCGGAGGGATCGGCTACACCTTC. The chain links TRBV19 to TRBJ1-2, with unresolved D. Deletions cut 3 bases from V and 8 bases from J, with 10 bases between. The V gene's germline CDR1 is LNHDA and CDR2 SQIVND (reference sequence). The length of the CDR3 is 12 residues.

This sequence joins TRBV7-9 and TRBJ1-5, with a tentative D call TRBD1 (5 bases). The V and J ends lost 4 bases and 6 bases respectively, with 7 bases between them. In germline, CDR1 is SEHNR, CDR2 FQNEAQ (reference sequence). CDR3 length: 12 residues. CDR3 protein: CASSSGVQPQHF. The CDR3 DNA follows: TGTGCCAGCAGCTCGGGGGTTCAGCCCCAGCATTTT.

The CDR3 sequence is CASSLGGSYPNQPQHF. The DNA for the CDR3 is TGTGCCAGCAGTTTAGGGGGGTCCTACCCCAATCAGCCCCAGCATTTT. The rearrangement uses TRBV28 and TRBJ1-5; a possible D gene is TRBD1 (5 bases). With 2 bases removed from V and 3 bases from J, the gap between germline ends came to 14 bases. The CDR3 is 16 amino acids. CDR1 and CDR2 from the germline V gene are MDHEN and SYDVKM.

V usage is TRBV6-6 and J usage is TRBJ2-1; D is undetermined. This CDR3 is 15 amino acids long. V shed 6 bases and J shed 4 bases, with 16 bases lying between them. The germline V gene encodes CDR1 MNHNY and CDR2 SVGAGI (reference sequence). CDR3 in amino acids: CASRPRQAEYNEQFF. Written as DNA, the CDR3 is TGTGCCAGCAGGCCCCGGCAGGCCGAGTACAATGAGCAGTTCTTC.

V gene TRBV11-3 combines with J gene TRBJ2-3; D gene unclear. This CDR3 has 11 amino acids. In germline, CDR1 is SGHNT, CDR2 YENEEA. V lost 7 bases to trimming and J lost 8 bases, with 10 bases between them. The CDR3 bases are TGTGCCAGCAACCTCCCGGGTACGCAGTATTTT. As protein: CASNLPGTQYF.

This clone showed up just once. The CDR3 bases are TGTGCCAGCAGCGCCGGGACAATGAGCAATCAGCCCCAGCATTTT. It codes for CASSAGTMSNQPQHF. The rearrangement joins TRBV9 to TRBJ1-5; D may be TRBD1 (6 bases). Germline CDR1 SGDLS, CDR2 YYNGEE. With 3 bases removed from V and 1 base from J, the gap between germline ends came to 11 bases. This CDR3 comprises 15 residues.

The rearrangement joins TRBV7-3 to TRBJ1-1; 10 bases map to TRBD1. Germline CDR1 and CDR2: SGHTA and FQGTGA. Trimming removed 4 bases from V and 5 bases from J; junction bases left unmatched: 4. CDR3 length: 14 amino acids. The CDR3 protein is CASSSGQGVTEAFF. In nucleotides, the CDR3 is TGTGCCAGCAGCTCAGGACAGGGGGTAACTGAAGCTTTCTTT.

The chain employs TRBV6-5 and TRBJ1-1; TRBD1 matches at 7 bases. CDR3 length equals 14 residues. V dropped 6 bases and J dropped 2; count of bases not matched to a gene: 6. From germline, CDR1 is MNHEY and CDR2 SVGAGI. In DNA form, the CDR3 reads TGTGCCAGCAGCCAAGACAGGGTAAACACTGAAGCTTTCTTT. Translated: CASSQDRVNTEAFF.

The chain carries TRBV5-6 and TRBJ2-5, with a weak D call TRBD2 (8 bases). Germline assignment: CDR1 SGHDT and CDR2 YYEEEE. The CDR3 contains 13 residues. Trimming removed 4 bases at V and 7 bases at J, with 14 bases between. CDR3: CASSRDSGGTQYF. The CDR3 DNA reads TGTGCCAGCAGCCGGGACAGCGGGGGGACCCAGTACTTC. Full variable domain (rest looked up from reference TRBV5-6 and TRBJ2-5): DAGVTQSPTHLIKTRGQQVTLRCSPKSGHDTVSWYQQALGQGPQFIFQYYEEEERQRGNFPDRFSGHQFPNYSSELNVNALLLGDSALYLCASSRDSGGTQYFGPGTRLLVL.

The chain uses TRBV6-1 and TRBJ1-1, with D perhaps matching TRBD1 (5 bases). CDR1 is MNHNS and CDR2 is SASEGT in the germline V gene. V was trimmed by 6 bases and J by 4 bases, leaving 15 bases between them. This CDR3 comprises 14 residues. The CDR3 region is CASRFQGRATEAFF. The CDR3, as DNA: TGTGCCAGCAGGTTTCAGGGAAGGGCCACTGAAGCTTTCTTT.

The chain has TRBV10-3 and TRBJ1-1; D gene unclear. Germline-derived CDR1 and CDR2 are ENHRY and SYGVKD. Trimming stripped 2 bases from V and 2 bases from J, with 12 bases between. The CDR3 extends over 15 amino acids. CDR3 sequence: CAISEPAARNTEAFF. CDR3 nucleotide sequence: TGTGCCATCAGTGAGCCCGCGGCCCGAAACACTGAAGCTTTCTTT.

CDR3 sequence reads: CASRGGLAENTGELFF. CDR3 DNA sequence: TGTGCCAGTAGGGGGGGACTAGCGGAAAACACCGGGGAGCTGTTTTTT. The chain is built from TRBV19 and TRBJ2-2, with TRBD2 identical over 11 bases. Germline CDR1 is LNHDA and CDR2 is SQIVND (reference sequence). CDR3 length: 16 amino acids. The junction had 5 bases not matched to a gene; V was cut back by 6 bases and J by 2 bases.

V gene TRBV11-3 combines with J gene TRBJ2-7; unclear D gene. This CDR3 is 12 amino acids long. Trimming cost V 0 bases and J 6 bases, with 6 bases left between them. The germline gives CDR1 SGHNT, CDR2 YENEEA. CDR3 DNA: TGTGCCAGCAGCTTAGAGGTCGGCGAGCAGTACTTC. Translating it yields CASSLEVGEQYF. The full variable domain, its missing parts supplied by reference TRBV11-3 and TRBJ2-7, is EAGVVQSPRYKIIEKKQPVAFWCNPISGHNTLYWYLQNLGQGPELLIRYENEEAVDDSQLPKDRFSAERLKGVDSTLKIQPAELGDSAVYLCASSLEVGEQYFGPGTRLTVT.

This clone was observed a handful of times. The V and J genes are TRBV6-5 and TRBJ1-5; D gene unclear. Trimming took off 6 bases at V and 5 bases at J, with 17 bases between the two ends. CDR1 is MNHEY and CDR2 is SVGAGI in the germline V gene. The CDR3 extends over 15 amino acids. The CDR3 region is CASSIYPDPDQPQHF. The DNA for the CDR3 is TGTGCCAGCAGCATTTATCCAGATCCCGATCAGCCCCAGCATTTT.

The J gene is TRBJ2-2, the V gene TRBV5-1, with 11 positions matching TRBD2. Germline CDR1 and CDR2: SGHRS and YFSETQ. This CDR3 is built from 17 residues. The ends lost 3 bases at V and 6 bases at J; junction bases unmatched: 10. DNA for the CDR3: TGCGCCAGCAGCTCCGGACTAGCGGGTCCGTCGGCCGGGGAGCTGTTTTTT. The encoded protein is CASSSGLAGPSAGELFF.